The 20 T cell receptor beta chains given below trace back to one sample, sequenced in a study of cytomegalovirus exposure and HLA in healthy donors. PCR primers comprised 60 Vbeta and 13 Jbeta primers. Sequencing used immunoSEQ multiplex PCR; TCRdb keeps in-frame clones, though not all of them. The sample lists roughly 170,000 clones; 84% were seen once. The material sequenced was PBMCs. Receptor source: a man aged 30-40 years in good health and CMV-seronegative.

The chain recombines TRBV27 with TRBJ2-3; D remains unclear. Trimming removed 3 bases at V and 2 bases at J, with 6 bases between. The germline CDR1 and CDR2 sequences are MNHEY and SMNVEV (reference sequence). This CDR3 is 13 amino acids long. The CDR3 nucleotides read TGTGCCAGCAGTTTTGTCTCCACAGATACGCAGTATTTT. It codes for CASSFVSTDTQYF.

The chain combines TRBV18 with TRBJ2-2; 7 positions match TRBD2. J gave up 3 bases and V 0 bases, and 4 bases lay outside the gene matches. Germline values: CDR1 KGHSH, CDR2 LQKENI. The CDR3 totals 16 residues. CDR3 sequence reads: CASSPPRDYYTGELFF. The CDR3 DNA follows: TGTGCCAGCTCACCACCCCGGGACTATTACACCGGGGAGCTGTTTTTT.

The chain uses TRBV10-3 and TRBJ1-4; D is perhaps TRBD1 (5 bases). The V gene lost 5 bases and the J gene lost 0 bases, with 13 bases spanning the gap. The CDR3 totals 16 residues. Per the germline V gene, CDR1 is ENHRY and CDR2 is SYGVKD. The CDR3 loop reads CAISPQVPATNEKLFF. The CDR3 coding sequence is TGTGCCATCAGTCCACAGGTTCCCGCAACTAATGAAAAACTGTTTTTT.

The V call is TRBV5-1, the J call TRBJ2-6; D uncertain. Germline V lookup: CDR1 SGHRS, CDR2 YFSETQ. CDR3 size: 16 residues. Deletions cut 4 bases from V and 1 base from J, with 12 bases between. Here the CDR3 DNA reads TGCGCCAGCAGCCCTGGCTCGTATTCTGGGGCCAACGTCCTGACTTTC. It translates to CASSPGSYSGANVLTF.

The chain is built from TRBV4-1 and TRBJ1-4, with 11 bases matching TRBD1. The germline CDR1 and CDR2 sequences are MGHRA and YSYEKL. The trim removed 5 bases at V and 0 bases at J, leaving 5 bases unmatched. The CDR3 extends over 17 amino acids. The CDR3 spells CASSIGTGGSTNEKLFF. CDR3 DNA sequence: TGCGCCAGCAGCATAGGGACAGGGGGATCAACTAATGAAAAACTGTTTTTT.

This chain uses TRBV7-9 with TRBJ2-1; 13 positions match TRBD2. Trimming at V came to 3 bases and at J to 5 bases, leaving 1 base not matched to a gene. Germline CDR1 is SEHNR and CDR2 is FQNEAQ (reference sequence). There are 15 residues in the CDR3. CDR3 in amino acids: CASSFGLAGDNEQFF. DNA for the CDR3: TGTGCCAGCAGCTTTGGACTAGCGGGGGACAATGAGCAGTTCTTC.

This clone is a singleton in its sample. The chain uses TRBV4-3 and TRBJ2-2; 8 nucleotides agree with TRBD1. The CDR3 length is 15 residues. The ends lost 1 base at V and 7 bases at J; junction bases unmatched: 5. Germline CDR1 and CDR2: LGHNA and YSLEER. The CDR3 DNA follows: TGCGCCAGCAGCCAAGGGCAGGGGGCCGGCGGGGAGCTGTTTTTT. Protein: CASSQGQGAGGELFF.

The gene calls are TRBV19 and TRBJ1-6; 9 bases match TRBD1. This CDR3 spans 16 amino acids. Trimming at V came to 3 bases and at J to 9 bases, leaving 9 bases not matched to a gene. Germline loops: CDR1 LNHDA, CDR2 SQIVND (reference sequence). CDR3 amino acids: CASSISSGTGRSPLHF. The CDR3 DNA sequence: TGTGCCAGTAGTATTAGTTCCGGGACAGGGCGTTCACCCCTCCACTTT.

This clone was counted between two and nine times. The chain links TRBV7-2 to TRBJ2-7, with D tentatively TRBD2 (6 bases). In germline, CDR1 is SGHTA, CDR2 FQGNSA. This CDR3 is built from 17 residues. Trimming left V 3 bases short and J 2 bases short, with 20 bases between. CDR3: CASSLSVAGKIPYEQYF. The CDR3 DNA follows: TGTGCCAGCAGCTTGAGTGTGGCGGGAAAGATACCCTACGAGCAGTACTTC.

This chain links TRBV7-2 with TRBJ2-7, with a weak D call TRBD1 (6 bases). The V gene lost 4 bases and the J gene lost 2 bases, with 9 bases spanning the gap. CDR1 SGHTA and CDR2 FQGNSA come from the germline V gene. CDR3 length equals 13 residues. The CDR3 DNA reads as TGTGCCAGCAGCTACAGGGTCCCCTACGAGCAGTACTTC. It is translated as CASSYRVPYEQYF.

V is TRBV15 and J is TRBJ2-5; the match to TRBD2 covers 8 bases. Germline CDR1 and CDR2: LNHNV and YYDKDF (reference sequence). The CDR3 runs to 15 residues. J lost 1 base, V lost 2 bases, and 3 bases had no gene match. The CDR3 nucleotides are TGTGCCACCAGCAGATGGCGGGGGGCCCAAGAGACCCAGTACTTC. Protein sequence: CATSRWRGAQETQYF.

This chain uses TRBV4-1 with TRBJ1-3, with D possibly TRBD1 on 5 matching bases. The CDR3 totals 17 residues. V lost 1 base and J lost 4, with 17 bases in between. The V gene's germline CDR1 is MGHRA and CDR2 YSYEKL. CDR3: CASSQGQKLGRGNTIYF. The CDR3, as DNA: TGCGCCAGCAGCCAAGGACAGAAGCTGGGTCGCGGAAACACCATATATTTT.

V gene TRBV6-1 combines with J gene TRBJ1-5; 9 nucleotides line up with TRBD1. This CDR3 has 16 amino acids. CDR1 and CDR2 (germline): MNHNS, SASEGT. V was clipped by 4 bases and J by 4 bases; unmatched bases: 8. The CDR3 is CASSADRGWGNQPQHF. The CDR3 coding sequence is TGTGCCAGCAGTGCGGACAGGGGATGGGGGAATCAGCCCCAGCATTTT.

The V gene is TRBV5-1, the J gene TRBJ1-6; TRBD1 might be the D (6 bases). The germline V gene has CDR1 SGHRS and CDR2 YFSETQ. Between the trimmed V and J ends, which lost 0 bases and 5 bases, there was a span of 15 bases. This CDR3 has 17 amino acids. CDR3: CASSLEGSGENNSPLHF. The CDR3, as DNA: TGCGCCAGCAGCTTGGAGGGGTCAGGGGAAAATAATTCACCCCTCCACTTT.

This rearrangement joins TRBV6-5 to TRBJ2-5, with D possibly being TRBD1 (6 bases). The end of the DNA aligns better with TRBJ2-7, so the J call may be wrong. Germline-derived CDR1 and CDR2 are MNHEY and SVGAGI. The length of the CDR3 is 11 residues. CDR3 in DNA: TGTGCCAGCGGCAGGGGCTACGAGCAGTACTTC. Amino acid sequence: CASGRGYEQYF.

The J gene is TRBJ2-7, the V gene TRBV5-1; D is perhaps TRBD1 (6 bases). CDR1 is SGHRS, CDR2 YFSETQ, per germline. Trimming took off 4 bases at V and 2 bases at J, with 16 bases between the two ends. The CDR3 is made up of 15 amino acids. CDR3 DNA: TGCGCCAGCAGCCTGATACAGGGACAAACCTACGAGCAGTACTTC. This translates into CASSLIQGQTYEQYF.

The V and J genes are TRBV2 and TRBJ1-6; D perhaps matches TRBD1 (6 bases). Looked up from germline, CDR1 is SNHLY and CDR2 is FYNNEI. V lost 4 bases and J lost 10, with 11 bases in between. The CDR3 is 13 residues long. The CDR3 region is CASSAGARSPLHF. The CDR3 DNA sequence: TGTGCCAGCAGTGCAGGGGCCAGGTCACCCCTCCACTTT.

As for this clone: A junction end diverges from the germline sequence, so it may reflect a read error. The chain carries TRBV7-9 and TRBJ2-7, with 8 bases matching TRBD2. This CDR3 has 13 residues. Germline values: CDR1 SEHNR, CDR2 FQNEAQ (reference sequence). CDR3 sequence reads: CSSSLSGIYEQYF. CDR3 bases: TGTTCCAGCAGCCTTAGCGGGATCTACGAGCAGTACTTC.

The genes are TRBV9 and TRBJ2-1, with 8 bases that match TRBD1. J was trimmed by 4 bases and V by 6 bases; bases with no gene match: 9. The CDR3 loop spans 15 amino acids. CDR1 is SGDLS and CDR2 is YYNGEE in the germline V gene. DNA for the CDR3: TGTGCCAGCACTACACGGGACAGGACGTACAATGAGCAGTTCTTC. The encoded protein is CASTTRDRTYNEQFF.

Regarding this clone: One end of the junction fails to match germline, which may point to a read error. The chain has TRBV4-1 and TRBJ2-3, with a tentative D call TRBD2 (6 bases). There are 13 residues in the CDR3. Germline assignment: CDR1 MGHRA and CDR2 YSYEKL. CDR3 amino acids: CTSSQERADTQYF. CDR3 DNA sequence: TGCACCAGCAGCCAAGAGCGGGCAGATACGCAGTATTTT.